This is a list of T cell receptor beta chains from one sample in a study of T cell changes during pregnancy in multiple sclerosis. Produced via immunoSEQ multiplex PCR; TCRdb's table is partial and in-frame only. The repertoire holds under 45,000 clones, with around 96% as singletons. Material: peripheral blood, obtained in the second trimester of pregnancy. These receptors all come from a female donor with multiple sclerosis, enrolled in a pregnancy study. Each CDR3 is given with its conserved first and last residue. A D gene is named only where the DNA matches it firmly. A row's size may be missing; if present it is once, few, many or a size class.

CDR3 protein: CASSFSLTGGRNSPLHF
clone size: once
D gene: TRBD1
V gene: TRBV27

CDR3 protein: CATSRERTNTGELFF
clone size: once
D gene: -
V gene: TRBV15

CDR3 protein: CASIISGGAFETQYF
clone size: -
D gene: TRBD2
V gene: TRBV2

CDR3 protein: CASSTGKTNYGYTF
clone size: -
D gene: -
V gene: TRBV5-1

CDR3 protein: CASSGQLTAYNSPLHF
clone size: -
D gene: -
V gene: TRBV7-3

CDR3 protein: CASSHRTGGLDTQYF
clone size: -
D gene: TRBD1
V gene: TRBV7-2

CDR3 protein: CATNSGKETQYF
clone size: -
D gene: -
V gene: TRBV6-1

CDR3 protein: CASSLSIDRAQETQYF
clone size: -
D gene: TRBD1
V gene: TRBV7-9

CDR3 protein: CASSSYGAGRETQYF
clone size: -
D gene: -
V gene: TRBV7-6

CDR3 protein: CASSFQGVGTEAFF
clone size: -
D gene: TRBD1
V gene: TRBV27

CDR3 protein: CASSARAVGSGRGQGKETQYF
clone size: -
D gene: TRBD1
V gene: TRBV9

CDR3 protein: CASSVVGQGFGYGYTF
clone size: -
D gene: TRBD1
V gene: TRBV9

CDR3 protein: CASSLIRDFYGYTF
clone size: -
D gene: -
V gene: TRBV4-1

CDR3 protein: CASSPTSGGAWEQFF
clone size: -
D gene: TRBD2
V gene: TRBV7-8

CDR3 protein: CASSDSDRETQYF
clone size: -
D gene: -
V gene: TRBV7-9

CDR3 protein: CASSEARGLSGYTF
clone size: -
D gene: -
V gene: TRBV2

CDR3 protein: CASSWNLRYEQYF
clone size: -
D gene: -
V gene: TRBV27

CDR3 protein: CASSPRTVAEAFF
clone size: -
D gene: -
V gene: TRBV27

CDR3 protein: CASRKEGAQPQHF
clone size: -
D gene: -
V gene: TRBV6-1

CDR3 protein: CASSQDLGYYGYTF
clone size: -
D gene: -
V gene: TRBV18

CDR3 protein: CASSQDRNNQPQHF
clone size: -
D gene: -
V gene: TRBV4-1

CDR3 protein: CASSHPGQGGGGYTF
clone size: -
D gene: TRBD1
V gene: TRBV5-4

CDR3 protein: CASSVVGGLIGGTDTQYF
clone size: once
D gene: -
V gene: TRBV9

CDR3 protein: CASSTSVGLAGGCHEQYF
clone size: -
D gene: -
V gene: TRBV21-1

CDR3 protein: CASSLGTSGKLTDTQYF
clone size: -
D gene: TRBD2
V gene: TRBV5-1

CDR3 protein: CASSPRTGAQPQHF
clone size: -
D gene: TRBD1
V gene: TRBV7-2

CDR3 protein: CASSARAGTTSYEQYF
clone size: -
D gene: -
V gene: TRBV2

CDR3 protein: CASSLGGSGANVLTF
clone size: -
D gene: -
V gene: TRBV28

CDR3 protein: CAWSVQTGTEAFF
clone size: -
D gene: -
V gene: TRBV30

CDR3 protein: CASTPPRAGPSCYEQYF
clone size: -
D gene: -
V gene: TRBV23-1

CDR3 protein: CASSSADREYTEAFF
clone size: -
D gene: TRBD1
V gene: TRBV5-1

CDR3 protein: CASSLGQGPNYGYTF
clone size: -
D gene: -
V gene: TRBV11-2

CDR3 protein: CASSSTGLDTEAFF
clone size: once
D gene: TRBD1
V gene: TRBV7-2

CDR3 protein: CASSVIQGGHGYTF
clone size: -
D gene: -
V gene: TRBV9

CDR3 protein: CASSPGTGNQPQHF
clone size: -
D gene: -
V gene: TRBV5-5

CDR3 protein: CASSDGQGWITEAFF
clone size: -
D gene: TRBD1
V gene: TRBV9

CDR3 protein: CASSQGGDFYGYTF
clone size: -
D gene: -
V gene: TRBV4-2

CDR3 protein: CASSPTGQGSKKNTEAFF
clone size: -
D gene: TRBD1
V gene: TRBV18

CDR3 protein: CASSLEARGDIAKNIQYF
clone size: once
D gene: TRBD2
V gene: TRBV19

CDR3 protein: CASGDSRNYGYTF
clone size: -
D gene: TRBD1
V gene: TRBV7-2

CDR3 protein: CASSPGGGQETQYF
clone size: -
D gene: TRBD2
V gene: TRBV7-2

CDR3 protein: CAWKILAGGPDEQFF
clone size: once
D gene: TRBD2
V gene: TRBV30

CDR3 protein: CASSSLPPTGDTEAFF
clone size: -
D gene: -
V gene: TRBV18

CDR3 protein: CASSLGRSQGNEKLFF
clone size: -
D gene: -
V gene: TRBV5-1

CDR3 protein: CASSLGGSSTDTQYF
clone size: -
D gene: -
V gene: TRBV27

CDR3 protein: CASSAQGAGANVLTF
clone size: -
D gene: TRBD1
V gene: TRBV2

CDR3 protein: CASSFRGLAGGFSTDTQYF
clone size: -
D gene: TRBD2
V gene: TRBV27

CDR3 protein: CASSPRTADTQYF
clone size: -
D gene: -
V gene: TRBV7-9

CDR3 protein: CASSSYSGGFADTQYF
clone size: -
D gene: TRBD1
V gene: TRBV27

CDR3 protein: CASRPGEKSKETQYF
clone size: once
D gene: -
V gene: TRBV6-6

CDR3 protein: CASSFFDRPKNTEAFF
clone size: few
D gene: -
V gene: TRBV5-4

CDR3 protein: CASSFFGVTGELFF
clone size: once
D gene: -
V gene: TRBV5-5

CDR3 protein: CASSLSTGATQYF
clone size: -
D gene: TRBD1
V gene: TRBV7-2

CDR3 protein: CASRPTEDTEAFF
clone size: -
D gene: -
V gene: TRBV19

CDR3 protein: CASSLPGGVQYGYTF
clone size: -
D gene: TRBD1
V gene: TRBV28

CDR3 protein: CASSLPAARVDNEQFF
clone size: -
D gene: -
V gene: TRBV5-4

CDR3 protein: CAITGTENSPLHF
clone size: -
D gene: TRBD1
V gene: TRBV10-3

CDR3 protein: CASSGSETSLRSTDTQYF
clone size: -
D gene: TRBD2
V gene: TRBV2